Sequencing of this T cell receptor beta chain was carried out in a study of Graves' ophthalmopathy and Graves' hyperthyroidism. Study findings and constraints: Most expanded clonotypes in thyroid above 0.001 frequency also showed up in blood.

This clonotype was seen many times. Its antigen is unknown. The germline CDR1 and CDR2 sequences are LGHNA and YSLEER. The V gene lost 0 bases and the J gene lost 9 bases, with 14 bases spanning the gap. The CDR3 has 14 residues. From RNA, the CDR3 regions of TCR beta chains were amplified and sequenced. The workflow started with a first-round RT-PCR run with HTBI primers and then moved on to a second-round multiplex PCR. TCRdb ran MiXCR on the multiplex PCR reads and lists one entry per CDR3 protein. The sample yields over a million distinct CDR3 sequences, about 38% seen once. The gene calls are TRBV4-3 and TRBJ2-5, with unresolved D. The clonotype originates from an adult man with Graves' hyperthyroidism. Sequencing used peripheral blood or thyroid tissue (not recorded which). In DNA, the CDR3 is TGCGCCAGCAGCCAAGATCCGACACAGAAGGCCCAGTACTTC. Its protein product is CASSQDPTQKAQYF.